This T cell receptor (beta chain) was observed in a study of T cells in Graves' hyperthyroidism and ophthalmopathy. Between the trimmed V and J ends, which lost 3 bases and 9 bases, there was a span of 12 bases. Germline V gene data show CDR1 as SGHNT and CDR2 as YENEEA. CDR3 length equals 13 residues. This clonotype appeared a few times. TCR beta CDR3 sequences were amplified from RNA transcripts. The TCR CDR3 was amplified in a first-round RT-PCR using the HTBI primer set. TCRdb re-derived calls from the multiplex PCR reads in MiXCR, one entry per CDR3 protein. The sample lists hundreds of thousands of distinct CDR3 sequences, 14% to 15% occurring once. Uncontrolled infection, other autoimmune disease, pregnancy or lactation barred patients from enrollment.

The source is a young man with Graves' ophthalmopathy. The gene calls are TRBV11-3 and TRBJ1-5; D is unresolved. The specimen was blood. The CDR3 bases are TGTGCCAGCAGCTTGACCCCCTCGGGGCCCCAGCATTTT. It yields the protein CASSLTPSGPQHF. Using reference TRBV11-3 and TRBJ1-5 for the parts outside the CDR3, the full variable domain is EAGVVQSPRYKIIEKKQPVAFWCNPISGHNTLYWYLQNLGQGPELLIRYENEEAVDDSQLPKDRFSAERLKGVDSTLKIQPAELGDSAVYLCASSLTPSGPQHFGDGTRLSIL.